The T cell receptor beta chain under discussion was sequenced for a study of T-cell reconstitution after alpha-beta-depleted transplantation in children. General study points: After one year, T-cell counts and TCRbeta diversity mostly came from new T cells. Several hundred graft clones that had expanded were reportedly the source of alpha-beta T cells about two months after transplant.

This clonotype was seen at least ten times. Its antigen is as yet unknown. The TCRbeta library was prepared with unique molecular identifiers. TCRdb called the PCR reads again in MiXCR, with one record for every CDR3 protein. Of 550,000 to 800,000 distinct CDR3 sequences in the sample, around 14% were seen once. V dropped 2 bases and J dropped 9 bases, with 23 bases sitting between them. Looked up from germline, CDR1 is DFQATT and CDR2 is SNEGSKA (reference sequence). CDR3 length: 15 residues. This TCR derives from a girl aged 2-10 years with congenital amegakaryocytic thrombocytopenia, due to receive a stem cell transplant. J is TRBJ2-7 and V is TRBV20-1, with D maybe TRBD2 (6 bases). The material sequenced was PBMCs, taken before TCRalphabeta/CD19-depleted stem cell transplant. The CDR3 nucleotides are TGCAGTGCTAGAAAAGTTGGAGGGAGTAACCCCCGGCAGTACTTC. Protein: CSARKVGGSNPRQYF.